Sequencing of this T cell receptor beta chain was carried out in a study of a mutant IDH1 vaccine in newly diagnosed glioma. Across the whole study: Once 4-6 weeks had passed after radiotherapy alone, vaccination started, or it started with temozolomide cycles.

Germline CDR1 and CDR2: SQVTM and ANQGSEA. CDR3 size: 11 residues. V was shortened by 0 bases and J by 8 bases, with 5 bases between the two germline ends. The protocol was immunoSEQ multiplex PCR, while the TCRdb copy is restricted to in-frame clones and leaves out a portion. The sample holds about 60,000 clones; more than 80% are singletons and the top ten take 3% to 4.5%. For this clone: Its antigen is undetermined.

Time point: week 11, during vaccination. Vaccination comprised doses that each held 300 ug of mutant IDH1 20-mer peptide, plus topical imiquimod. This receptor was identified in a man aged 30 to 45 with glioma. The J gene is TRBJ2-1, the V gene TRBV29-1; D remains unclear. The material was PBMCs, obtained from a glioma patient whose treatment included an IDH1 peptide vaccine. The CDR3 is CSVEEQHEQFF. The CDR3 bases are TGCAGCGTTGAAGAACAGCATGAGCAGTTCTTC.